The source of this TCR beta chain is a study of CD8 T cells in Susac syndrome. About this clonotype itself: What it recognizes is unknown.

Whole-study results and caveats: Peak Susac CD8+ clonal expansion occurred in TEMRA cells and active patients.

CDR1 is LGHNT and CDR2 is FRNRAP in the germline V gene. With V trimmed by 0 bases and J by 5 bases, 5 bases remained unmatched. The length of the CDR3 is 16 residues. With random hexamers, roughly 0.5 to 1 ug RNA was reverse transcribed. An immunoSEQ multiplex PCR generated amplified TCR beta CDR3 products spanning 54 Vbeta and 13 Jbeta. TCRdb redid the calling of the immunoSEQ multiplex PCR reads with MiXCR, one entry per CDR3 protein. The table lists some 96,000 distinct CDR3 sequences, about 95% of them singletons. Sequenced material: CD8+ T cells from PBMCs. V is TRBV12-5 and J is TRBJ2-1, with 9 bases identical to TRBD1. This TCR came from a human donor with Susac syndrome. The CDR3 DNA reads as TGTGCTAGTGGTTTGGTCGGGACAGGGACCCACAATGAGCAGTTCTTC. Protein product: CASGLVGTGTHNEQFF.